A single sample is the source of the 25 T cell receptor beta chains below, sequenced in a study of blood T cells in healthy people across ages. The authors ran a second PCR of roughly 6 to 12 cycles using a sample-barcoded 5' primer and a J-beta primer mix. TCRdb reprocessed the 5' RACE reads with MiXCR, giving one entry per CDR3 protein. Found here are about 780,000 distinct CDR3 sequences, about half of them singletons; the top ten hold over 15%. The sample taken for sequencing was blood. The receptors derive from an elderly man in good health.

The chain has TRBV29-1 and TRBJ2-5, with D perhaps given as TRBD1 or TRBD2 (6 bases each). Trimming pared 4 bases from V and 0 bases from J, leaving 15 bases between. This CDR3 comprises 15 residues. CDR1 and CDR2 (germline): SQVTM, ANQGSEA. CDR3 sequence: CSVVGGSWYQETQYF. The CDR3 nucleotides read TGCAGCGTTGTAGGGGGGAGTTGGTACCAAGAGACCCAGTACTTC.

V gene TRBV25-1 combines with J gene TRBJ2-5, with 11 bases aligning to TRBD1. Per the germline V gene, CDR1 is MGHDK and CDR2 is SYGVNS. J gave up 3 bases and V 11 bases, and 5 bases lay outside the gene matches. The CDR3 is 13 residues long. This CDR3 reads CAGRTGGKETQYF. The CDR3 nucleotides are TGTGCCGGACGGACAGGGGGCAAAGAGACCCAGTACTTC.

The chain is built from TRBV6-5 and TRBJ2-1; possible D gene TRBD2, 5 bases. V was clipped by 8 bases and J by 7 bases, with 21 bases between them. Germline loops: CDR1 MNHEY, CDR2 SVGAGI. CDR3 length equals 15 residues. CDR3 loop: CASGLRDSPRNEQFF. CDR3 nucleotides: TGTGCCAGCGGGCTCCGGGATAGCCCCCGGAATGAGCAGTTCTTC.

This clonotype was picked up one time. V gene TRBV28 combines with J gene TRBJ2-7; possibly TRBD1 for D (6 bases). The ends were cut back, 1 base at V and 10 bases at J, with 17 bases in the middle. The CDR3 extends over 14 amino acids. Germline V gene lookup returns CDR1 MDHEN and CDR2 SYDVKM. In DNA form, the CDR3 reads TGTGCCAGCAGTTTATCAGGGGTCGAAAACGTTCAGTACTTC. Protein product: CASSLSGVENVQYF.

This clonotype appeared a few times. J is TRBJ2-5 and V is TRBV20-1; D gene uncertain. Germline loops: CDR1 DFQATT, CDR2 SNEGSKA (reference sequence). The CDR3 extends over 13 amino acids. The V end lost 3 bases, the J end lost 5 bases, and 13 bases lay between the germline ends. CDR3 sequence reads: CSASWASRETQYF. The CDR3 region has the DNA TGCAGTGCTAGTTGGGCTAGTCGGGAGACCCAGTACTTC.

The chain has TRBV12-3 or TRBV12-4 and TRBJ2-6; no definite D call. This CDR3 is 16 amino acids long. Trimming shortened V by 4 bases and J by 0 bases, and 10 bases separated the two germline ends. CDR3 coding DNA: TGTGCCAGCAGTTCGGCGTCGGGCTCTGGGGCCAACGTCCTGACTTTC. It translates to CASSSASGSGANVLTF.

This chain joins TRBV6-6 and TRBJ1-4, with D perhaps TRBD1 (5 bases). Germline CDR1 reads MNHNY; CDR2 reads SVGAGI (reference sequence). The V end was cut by 2 bases, the J end by 0 bases, with 10 bases between. The CDR3 covers 16 residues. CDR3 amino acids: CASSYGAEATNEKLFF. DNA of the CDR3: TGTGCCAGCAGTTACGGGGCAGAGGCAACTAATGAAAAACTGTTTTTT.

This clonotype was recorded a few times. The chain employs TRBV7-2 and TRBJ1-2, with a tentative D call TRBD1 (6 bases). Germline V gene data show CDR1 as SGHTA and CDR2 as FQGNSA. V was clipped by 5 bases and J by 9 bases, with 16 bases between them. The CDR3 spans 13 residues. This chain's CDR3 is CASSTSTGHRYTF. The CDR3 DNA follows: TGTGCCAGCAGCACATCGACAGGTCATCGCTACACCTTC.

As for this clonotype: One junction end disagrees with the germline gene, perhaps due to a read error. The chain recombines TRBV11-2 with TRBJ2-7, with TRBD1 identical over 7 bases. The germline V gene encodes CDR1 SGHAT and CDR2 FQNNGV. This CDR3 is built from 14 residues. This CDR3 reads CTSSLFQGDYEQYF. CDR3 bases: TGTACCAGCAGCTTATTCCAGGGGGACTACGAGCAGTACTTC. Looking up the rest from reference TRBV11-2 and TRBJ2-7 gives the full variable domain: EAGVAQSPRYKIIEKRQSVAFWCNPISGHATLYWYQQILGQGPKLLIQFQNNGVVDDSQLPKDRFSAERLKGVDSTLKIQPAKLEDSAVYLCTSSLFQGDYEQYFGPGTRLTVT.

This chain links TRBV29-1 with TRBJ2-1; D possibly uses TRBD1 or TRBD2 (6 bases each). V was pared by 2 bases and J by 4 bases, with 24 bases between. Germline assignment: CDR1 SQVTM and CDR2 ANQGSEA. CDR3 length: 18 amino acids. CDR3 bases: TGCAGCGTTGAATCCCACTACTTGAGGGGGGCGCGATACAATGAGCAGTTCTTC. Its translation: CSVESHYLRGARYNEQFF.

The chain recombines TRBV2 with TRBJ2-2, with 12 bases lining up with TRBD2. Trimming cost V 6 bases and J 3 bases; bases outside gene matches: 2. The CDR3 spans 15 residues. The germline V gene encodes CDR1 SNHLY and CDR2 FYNNEI. In nucleotides, the CDR3 is TGTGCCAGCAGGACTAGCGGGAGTCACACCGGGGAGCTGTTTTTT. This translates into CASRTSGSHTGELFF.

The sample holds one count of this clonotype. V gene TRBV25-1 combines with J gene TRBJ2-1, with D perhaps TRBD1 (5 bases). The J call could be wrong; TRBJ2-7 is a better fit for the DNA end. Germline lookup yields CDR1 MGHDK and CDR2 SYGVNS. The CDR3 has 15 amino acids. DNA of the CDR3: TGTGCCAGCAGTGACCCCAGGGCGGTTAGTGGTGAGCAGTACTTC. Its translation is CASSDPRAVSGEQYF.

This clonotype has ten or more counts. This CDR3 is CASSEQTYNEQFF. Here the CDR3 DNA reads TGTGCCAGCAGTGAGCAGACCTACAATGAGCAGTTCTTC. The chain is built from TRBV25-1 and TRBJ2-1; D gene unclear. The CDR3 spans 13 residues. Germline values: CDR1 MGHDK, CDR2 SYGVNS. The V end was cut by 3 bases, the J end by 2 bases, with 5 bases between.

V gene TRBV5-1 combines with J gene TRBJ2-3; the D gene is possibly TRBD2 (6 bases). The CDR3 totals 15 residues. The V gene's germline CDR1 is SGHRS and CDR2 YFSETQ. Trimming shortened V by 0 bases and J by 1 base, and 9 bases separated the two germline ends. The CDR3 sequence: CASSLEPGGTDTQYF. The CDR3 DNA sequence: TGCGCCAGCAGCTTGGAACCGGGAGGCACAGATACGCAGTATTTT.

CDR3 nucleotide sequence: TGTGCCACCAGCAGTACTACTTGGGATACGCAGTATTTT. Translated, it gives CATSSTTWDTQYF. The chain uses TRBV15 and TRBJ2-3; the D is unclear. Germline assignment: CDR1 LNHNV and CDR2 YYDKDF (reference sequence). The CDR3 extends over 13 amino acids. Trimming pared 3 bases from V and 6 bases from J, leaving 10 bases between. The full variable domain, rest sourced from reference TRBV15 and TRBJ2-3, is DAMVIQNPRYQVTQFGKPVTLSCSQTLNHNVMYWYQQKSSQAPKLLFHYYDKDFNNEADTPDNFQSRRPNTSFCFLDIRSPGLGDTAMYLCATSSTTWDTQYFGPGTRLTVL.

The chain couples TRBV6-5 to TRBJ1-2, with 7 bases matching TRBD1. V lost 4 bases and J lost 4; bases outside the gene matches: 9. The CDR3 contains 15 residues. Germline CDR1 and CDR2: MNHEY and SVGAGI. The CDR3 sequence is CASSWSLGQTYGYTF. CDR3 nucleotides: TGTGCCAGCAGTTGGTCCCTGGGACAGACCTATGGCTACACCTTC.

Ten or more counts support this clonotype. The chain couples TRBV6-2 or TRBV6-3 to TRBJ2-5; no definite D call. The CDR3 sequence is 15 residues long. V shed 7 bases and J shed 4 bases, with 19 bases lying between them. Germline CDR1 and CDR2: MNHEY and SVGEGT. Here the CDR3 reads CASNPPGPRGETQYF. In nucleotides, the CDR3 is TGTGCCAGCAATCCACCCGGACCGCGCGGAGAGACCCAGTACTTC.

In its sample, this clonotype was seen once. In DNA, the CDR3 is TGCGCCAGCAGCCATGGCCTTAGCGGGACCTACGAGCAGTACTTC. It yields the protein CASSHGLSGTYEQYF. The chain employs TRBV5-1 and TRBJ2-7; 8 bases agree with TRBD2. CDR3 length equals 15 residues. From germline, CDR1 is SGHRS and CDR2 YFSETQ. With 4 bases clipped from V and 2 bases from J, the junction kept 8 bases outside the gene matches.

V usage is TRBV5-1 and J usage is TRBJ1-1, with D uncertain. V was clipped by 0 bases and J by 4 bases, with 10 bases between them. This CDR3 is 14 amino acids long. Germline V CDR1 and CDR2: SGHRS, YFSETQ. The DNA of the CDR3 is TGCGCCAGCAGCTTGGTTATAGGAATCACTGAAGCTTTCTTT. The encoded protein is CASSLVIGITEAFF.

This clonotype occurred once. One base away lies a much larger clone, so this may be a sequencing read error. The V and J genes are TRBV29-1 and TRBJ2-5; D might be TRBD1 or TRBD2, each matching 5 bases. The germline V gene has CDR1 SQVTM and CDR2 ANQGSEA. The CDR3 is 11 residues long. The CDR3 protein is CCVGDIETQYF. The CDR3 DNA follows: TGCTGCGTGGGGGATATTGAGACCCAGTACTTC.

V is TRBV4-1 and J is TRBJ1-2; maybe TRBD1 (5 bases). Per the germline V gene, CDR1 is MGHRA and CDR2 is YSYEKL. The V and J ends lost 1 base and 8 bases respectively, with 20 bases between them. This CDR3 contains 16 residues. The CDR3 sequence is CASSQVVGGSAMGYTF. The CDR3 DNA reads TGCGCCAGCAGCCAAGTCGTTGGGGGGAGCGCAATGGGCTACACCTTC.

The J gene is TRBJ2-3, the V gene TRBV7-2, with D tentatively TRBD1 (7 bases). Trimming stripped 7 bases from V and 3 bases from J, with 14 bases between. Germline V gives CDR1 SGHTA, CDR2 FQGNSA. The CDR3 length is 14 residues. The CDR3 sequence is CASKLQGGTDTQYF. CDR3 coding DNA: TGTGCCAGCAAGTTGCAGGGGGGAACAGATACGCAGTATTTT.

V usage is TRBV9 and J usage is TRBJ1-2; no reliable D call. The length of the CDR3 is 12 residues. Germline V lookup: CDR1 SGDLS, CDR2 YYNGEE. The V end lost 4 bases, the J end lost 7 bases, and 11 bases lay between the germline ends. The CDR3 nucleotides are TGTGCCAGCAGCAGTGGAGGGTGTGGCTACACCTTC. Encoded protein: CASSSGGCGYTF.

This rearrangement joins TRBV20-1 to TRBJ2-1; 8 positions match TRBD2. CDR3 length: 12 residues. The junction had 8 bases not matched to a gene; V was cut back by 7 bases and J by 9 bases. CDR1 is DFQATT and CDR2 is SNEGSKA in the germline V gene (reference sequence). CDR3 amino acids: CSGSGRRIEQFF. The CDR3 DNA reads TGCAGTGGGAGCGGGAGACGGATTGAGCAGTTCTTC.

V is TRBV2 and J is TRBJ2-2, with D perhaps matching TRBD2 (5 bases). The CDR3 loop spans 13 amino acids. The germline gives CDR1 SNHLY, CDR2 FYNNEI. V was pared by 3 bases and J by 7 bases, with 9 bases between. The CDR3 nucleotides read TGTGCCAGCAGTGAGGCGGGTGGCGGGGAGCTGTTTTTT. Its translation is CASSEAGGGELFF. Full variable domain (rest looked up from reference TRBV2 and TRBJ2-2): EPEVTQTPSHQVTQMGQEVILRCVPISNHLYFYWYRQILGQKVEFLVSFYNNEISEKSEIFDDQFSVERPDGSNFTLKIRSTKLEDSAMYFCASSEAGGGELFFGEGSRLTVL.